Following are 25 T cell receptor beta chains from one sample sequenced in a study of blood T cell repertoires in COVID-19. Generated by immunoSEQ multiplex PCR, the TCRdb table keeps only in-frame clones and is missing some. Of about 210,000 clones in the sample, around four fifths were seen once. Sequences were obtained from peripheral blood. These receptors originate from a man aged 50-59 years with active or convalescent COVID-19.

The V call is TRBV5-6, the J call TRBJ2-1; 14 nucleotides agree with TRBD2. Germline CDR1 reads SGHDT; CDR2 reads YYEEEE. Trimming at V came to 6 bases and at J to 10 bases, leaving 12 bases not matched to a gene. The CDR3 totals 16 residues. The CDR3 DNA reads TGTGCCAGCAACATAATCGGGACTAGCGGGGGTCTGGAGCAGTTCTTC. Its translation is CASNIIGTSGGLEQFF.

This CDR3 reads CASSLVAGYSYEQYF. CDR3 nucleotides: TGTGCCAGCAGCTTAGTAGCGGGCTACTCCTACGAGCAGTACTTC. The chain recombines TRBV7-6 with TRBJ2-7; 7 bases match TRBD2. Germline assignment: CDR1 SGHVS and CDR2 FNYEAQ. With 1 base clipped from V and 0 bases from J, the junction kept 3 bases outside the gene matches. The CDR3 contains 15 residues.

This clone was counted only a few times. The chain joins TRBV19 to TRBJ1-5; 11 bases agree with TRBD1. Germline CDR1 reads LNHDA; CDR2 reads SQIVND (reference sequence). V gave up 6 bases and J gave up 2 bases; unmatched junction bases: 6. The CDR3 covers 16 residues. The DNA for the CDR3 is TGTGCCAGTAGAACAAAGGGACAGGGGGGCAATCAGCCCCAGCATTTT. It encodes CASRTKGQGGNQPQHF.

This sequence joins TRBV12-5 and TRBJ2-7; 9 bases are a match to TRBD1. Germline V gene sequence: CDR1 LGHNT, CDR2 FRNRAP. With 4 bases clipped from V and 6 bases from J, the junction kept 10 bases outside the gene matches. This CDR3 is built from 15 residues. CDR3: CASGWVGTGTVEQYF. In nucleotides, the CDR3 is TGTGCTAGTGGTTGGGTTGGGACAGGGACGGTCGAGCAGTACTTC.

The sample holds one count of this clone. The chain couples TRBV27 to TRBJ2-1; TRBD2 matches at 13 bases. The CDR3 runs 16 residues. V trimming: 5 bases; J trimming: 7 bases; junction bases outside the gene matches: 8. CDR1 is MNHEY, CDR2 SMNVEV, per germline (reference sequence). The CDR3 DNA is TGTGCCAGCAGTCTGGGGGGGACTAGCGGGAATAATGAGCAGTTCTTC. It yields the protein CASSLGGTSGNNEQFF.

This clone was seen a single time. This chain joins TRBV10-2 and TRBJ1-4; possibly TRBD1 for D (6 bases). The CDR3 length is 13 residues. The ends were cut back, 4 bases at V and 12 bases at J, with 15 bases in the middle. Germline assignment: CDR1 WSHSY and CDR2 SAAADI. The CDR3: CASSGAFAGELFF. Here the CDR3 DNA reads TGCGCCAGCAGTGGTGCCTTTGCAGGGGAACTGTTTTTT.

This clone was observed a single time. This chain joins TRBV7-3 and TRBJ2-1, with 8 bases that match TRBD2. The CDR3 totals 13 residues. V lost 5 bases and J lost 8; bases outside the gene matches: 5. The germline V gene has CDR1 SGHTA and CDR2 FQGTGA. In DNA, the CDR3 is TGTGCCAGCAGCCCAAGCGGGAGTCATGAGCAGTTCTTC. Protein product: CASSPSGSHEQFF. Full variable domain (rest looked up from reference TRBV7-3 and TRBJ2-1): GAGVSQTPSNKVTEKGKYVELRCDPISGHTALYWYRQSLGQGPEFLIYFQGTGAADDSGLPNDRFFAVRPEGSVSTLKIQRTERGDSAVYLCASSPSGSHEQFFGPGTRLTVL.

The J gene is TRBJ1-1, the V gene TRBV27; D is undetermined. Per the germline V gene, CDR1 is MNHEY and CDR2 is SMNVEV (reference sequence). V was trimmed by 4 bases and J by 1 base, leaving 10 bases between them. There are 14 residues in the CDR3. CDR3 loop: CASSYVRSNTEAFF. The CDR3 DNA sequence: TGTGCCAGCAGTTATGTCAGGTCGAACACTGAAGCTTTCTTT.

This chain uses TRBV7-2 with TRBJ1-2; no firm D call. V shed 4 bases and J shed 0 bases, with 9 bases lying between them. CDR3 size: 14 residues. Germline V lookup: CDR1 SGHTA, CDR2 FQGNSA. The CDR3, as DNA: TGTGCCAGCAGCTCGACTGAAGCTAACTATGGCTACACCTTC. Amino acids: CASSSTEANYGYTF. The whole variable domain, remainder taken from reference TRBV7-2 and TRBJ1-2, is GAGVSQSPSNKVTEKGKDVELRCDPISGHTALYWYRQSLGQGLEFLIYFQGNSAPDKSGLPSDRFSAERTGGSVSTLTIQRTQQEDSAVYLCASSSTEANYGYTFGSGTRLTVV.

The chain couples TRBV28 to TRBJ1-2, with D possibly being TRBD1 (5 bases). The CDR3 covers 14 residues. V was cut by 2 bases and J by 8 bases, with 15 bases left in between. Per germline, CDR1 MDHEN and CDR2 SYDVKM. CDR3 in DNA: TGTGCCAGCAGTTTAACGCAGGGCTCGGAGGGCTACACCTTC. This sequence encodes CASSLTQGSEGYTF.

The chain links TRBV3-1 (or the pseudogene TRBV3-2) to TRBJ1-3; D ambiguous. Germline V gene sequence: CDR1 LGHDT, CDR2 YNNKEL (reference sequence). The ends were cut back, 4 bases at V and 1 base at J, with 2 bases in the middle. The CDR3 runs to 12 residues. CDR3 in DNA: TGTGCCAGCAGCCCTTCTGGAAACACCATATATTTT. It codes for CASSPSGNTIYF.

This CDR3 is CAWDRGRYNEQFF. CDR3 DNA sequence: TGTGCCTGGGACAGGGGGCGATACAATGAGCAGTTCTTC. V gene TRBV30 combines with J gene TRBJ2-1; TRBD1 matches at 10 bases. The germline V gene has CDR1 GTSNPN and CDR2 SVGIG (reference sequence). This CDR3 has 13 amino acids. The ends lost 5 bases at V and 4 bases at J; junction bases unmatched: 2.

V usage is TRBV5-1 and J usage is TRBJ2-7, with unresolved D. V dropped 4 bases and J dropped 7 bases, with 15 bases sitting between them. There are 13 residues in the CDR3. Germline assignment: CDR1 SGHRS and CDR2 YFSETQ. In DNA, the CDR3 is TGCGCCAGCAGCCTGAACCAAGCGCGGGAGCAGTACTTC. Translated, it gives CASSLNQAREQYF. The full variable domain, rest sourced from reference TRBV5-1 and TRBJ2-7, is KAGVTQTPRYLIKTRGQQVTLSCSPISGHRSVSWYQQTPGQGLQFLFEYFSETQRNKGNFPGRFSGRQFSNSRSEMNVSTLELGDSALYLCASSLNQAREQYFGPGTRLTVT.

CDR3 nucleotide sequence: TGTGCCAGCAGTGTAGGGGATGGCAATCAGCCCCAGCATTTT. Amino acids: CASSVGDGNQPQHF. The rearrangement joins TRBV27 to TRBJ1-5; tentative D call: TRBD1 (5 bases). This CDR3 region has 14 residues. The V end was cut by 5 bases, the J end by 2 bases, with 10 bases between. Germline V gene lookup returns CDR1 MNHEY and CDR2 SMNVEV (reference sequence).

This sequence joins TRBV28 and TRBJ2-5; TRBD2 agrees at 8 bases. The CDR3 spans 16 residues. In germline, CDR1 is MDHEN, CDR2 SYDVKM. V was clipped by 4 bases and J by 4 bases; unmatched bases: 11. The DNA for the CDR3 is TGTGCCAGCAGTTCGCCGGGACTAGTAGAGAGAGAGACCCAGTACTTC. Protein sequence: CASSSPGLVERETQYF.

This rearrangement joins TRBV24-1 to TRBJ2-3, with 11 bases fitting TRBD1. The germline V gene has CDR1 KGHDR and CDR2 SFDVKD. Losses at the gene ends were 4 bases for V and 4 bases for J; bases not matched to a gene: 6. The CDR3 spans 16 residues. CDR3 sequence: CATSEPGQGEADTQYF. CDR3 in DNA: TGTGCCACCAGTGAACCGGGACAGGGGGAAGCAGATACGCAGTATTTT.

This clone has more than one count but fewer than ten. The rearrangement uses TRBV14 and TRBJ1-2; D unresolved. Trimming stripped 1 base from V and 4 bases from J, with 7 bases between. The CDR3 runs to 13 residues. Germline V lookup: CDR1 SGHDN, CDR2 FVKESK. CDR3 protein: CASSQGRSYGYTF. CDR3 bases: TGTGCCAGCAGCCAAGGGCGGAGCTATGGCTACACCTTC.

This clone has only one observation. DNA for the CDR3: TGTGCCAGCAGCGCCACGGGGATTTATAATTCACCCCTCCACTTT. As protein: CASSATGIYNSPLHF. The genes are TRBV9 and TRBJ1-6; D ambiguous. Germline CDR1 is SGDLS and CDR2 is YYNGEE. Trimming removed 3 bases at V and 4 bases at J, with 11 bases between. The CDR3 totals 15 residues.

V usage is TRBV28 and J usage is TRBJ1-6; 7 bases fit TRBD1. Germline V gene sequence: CDR1 MDHEN, CDR2 SYDVKM. CDR3 length: 15 residues. The trim removed 5 bases at V and 10 bases at J, leaving 11 bases unmatched. The CDR3 DNA follows: TGTGCCAGCAGTCTTCGACAGGGTAGGCGCTCACCCCTCCACTTT. Its protein product is CASSLRQGRRSPLHF.

The V gene is TRBV27, the J gene TRBJ1-1; D call uncertain. The CDR3 loop spans 13 amino acids. Germline V gene data show CDR1 as MNHEY and CDR2 as SMNVEV (reference sequence). Between the trimmed V and J ends, which lost 2 bases and 1 base, there was a span of 5 bases. The CDR3 nucleotides read TGTGCCAGCAGTTTAACAGAGAACACTGAAGCTTTCTTT. As protein: CASSLTENTEAFF.

The chain carries TRBV7-2 and TRBJ2-7; TRBD1 matches at 8 bases. Germline loops: CDR1 SGHTA, CDR2 FQGNSA. The V and J ends lost 2 bases and 5 bases, in that order; junction bases with no gene match: 2. The CDR3 has 13 residues. CDR3 sequence: CASSLTGGNEQYF. The CDR3 DNA is TGTGCCAGCAGCTTAACAGGGGGTAACGAGCAGTACTTC. Using reference TRBV7-2 and TRBJ2-7 for the parts outside the CDR3, the full variable domain is GAGVSQSPSNKVTEKGKDVELRCDPISGHTALYWYRQSLGQGLEFLIYFQGNSAPDKSGLPSDRFSAERTGGSVSTLTIQRTQQEDSAVYLCASSLTGGNEQYFGPGTRLTVT.

The rearrangement links TRBV6-5 to TRBJ2-3, with D maybe TRBD2 (6 bases). Germline V gene data show CDR1 as MNHEY and CDR2 as SVGAGI. The CDR3 has 15 residues. The V and J ends lost 7 bases and 0 bases respectively, with 14 bases between them. The CDR3 DNA is TGTGCCAGCACGCGGGACTTTACTAGCACAGATACGCAGTATTTT. Its translation: CASTRDFTSTDTQYF.

V usage is TRBV15 and J usage is TRBJ1-5; the D gene is possibly TRBD1 (6 bases). This CDR3 region has 15 residues. Looked up from germline, CDR1 is LNHNV and CDR2 is YYDKDF (reference sequence). V lost 4 bases and J lost 2, with 12 bases in between. The CDR3, as DNA: TGTGCCACCAGCAATCAACAGGGTGGCAATCAGCCCCAGCATTTT. It encodes CATSNQQGGNQPQHF.

The gene calls are TRBV19 and TRBJ1-2, with a tentative D call TRBD1 (6 bases). CDR3 length equals 13 residues. In germline, CDR1 is LNHDA, CDR2 SQIVND (reference sequence). Trimming took off 3 bases at V and 2 bases at J, with 7 bases between the two ends. The CDR3 here is CASSIQGNYGYTF. The CDR3 bases are TGTGCCAGTAGTATTCAGGGGAACTATGGCTACACCTTC.

The chain is built from TRBV10-3 and TRBJ1-1; D is possibly TRBD1 (5 bases). Germline V gene sequence: CDR1 ENHRY, CDR2 SYGVKD. The V end lost 3 bases, the J end lost 1 base, and 6 bases lay between the germline ends. This CDR3 is 13 amino acids long. The CDR3 here is CAISEGENTEAFF. CDR3 bases: TGTGCCATCAGTGAAGGGGAGAACACTGAAGCTTTCTTT.